Detailed here is one T cell receptor beta chain. Its antigen is not known. The data derive from a study of response to subunit inactivated influenza vaccine. Study-wide results and caveats: That few new T cells are recruited by each seasonal influenza vaccination was the authors' suggestion.

A single record per CDR3 protein comes from TCRdb applying MiXCR to the RT-PCR reads. Of approximately 160,000 distinct CDR3 sequences listed, roughly 10% were seen once; the top ten hold about 40%. This CDR3 is built from 13 residues. J was trimmed by 7 bases and V by 5 bases; bases with no gene match: 7. Germline CDR1 reads SEHNR; CDR2 reads FQNEAQ (reference sequence). The sample here was CD8+ T cells sorted from PBMCs, taken less than 30 months after vaccination. The chain joins TRBV7-9 to TRBJ1-1; 7 bases line up with TRBD1. This receptor was identified in a man aged 50-75 years who received an inactivated influenza vaccine. This CDR3 is CASSPRQGNEAFF. The CDR3 coding sequence is TGTGCCAGCAGCCCTAGACAGGGAAATGAAGCTTTCTTT.